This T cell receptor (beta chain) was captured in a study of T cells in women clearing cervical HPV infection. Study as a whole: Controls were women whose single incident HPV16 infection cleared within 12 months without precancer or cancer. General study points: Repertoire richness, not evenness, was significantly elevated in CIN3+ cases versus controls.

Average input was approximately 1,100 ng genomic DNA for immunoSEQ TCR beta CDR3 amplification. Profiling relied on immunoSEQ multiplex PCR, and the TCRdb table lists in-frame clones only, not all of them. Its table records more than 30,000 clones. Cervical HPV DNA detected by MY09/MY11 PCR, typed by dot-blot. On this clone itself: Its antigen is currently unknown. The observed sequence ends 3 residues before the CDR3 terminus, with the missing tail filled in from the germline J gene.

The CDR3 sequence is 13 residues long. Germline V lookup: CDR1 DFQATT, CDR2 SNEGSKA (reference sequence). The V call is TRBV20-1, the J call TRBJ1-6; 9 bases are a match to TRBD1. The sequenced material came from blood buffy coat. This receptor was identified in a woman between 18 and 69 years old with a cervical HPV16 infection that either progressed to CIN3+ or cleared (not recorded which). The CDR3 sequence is CSASQQGAFTLHF. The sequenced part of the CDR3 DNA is TGCAGTGCTAGCCAACAGGGGGCGTTCACC.